Listed here are 23 T cell receptor beta chains from one sample, sequenced in a study of CD8 T cells in Susac syndrome. Random hexamers were used to reverse transcribe an amount of about 0.5 to 1 ug RNA. TCRdb re-called the immunoSEQ multiplex PCR reads through MiXCR, storing one row per CDR3 protein. This sample yields about 64,000 distinct CDR3 sequences, of which approximately 94% are seen a single time; 0.5% to 0.7% belongs to the top ten. Sequencing was carried out using CD8+ T cells from PBMCs. Receptors originate from a human donor with multiple sclerosis.

The CDR3 coding sequence is TGTGCCAGCAGTTCGAAACTTCGAGGCTACGAGCAGTACTTC. Amino acid sequence: CASSSKLRGYEQYF. The gene calls are TRBV27 and TRBJ2-7; D gene ambiguous. The CDR3 is 14 residues long. Trimming pared 4 bases from V and 3 bases from J, leaving 13 bases between. In germline, CDR1 is MNHEY, CDR2 SMNVEV (reference sequence).

The rearrangement links TRBV19 to TRBJ1-2; D possibly corresponds to TRBD1 (5 bases). The CDR3 is 15 residues long. Trimming left V 5 bases short and J 3 bases short, with 16 bases between. Germline V gene lookup returns CDR1 LNHDA and CDR2 SQIVND (reference sequence). The CDR3, as DNA: TGTGCCAGTAGTGTCCTTTGGGGGGACGACTATGGCTACACCTTC. It encodes CASSVLWGDDYGYTF.

V is TRBV5-1 and J is TRBJ2-7; 8 nucleotides agree with TRBD1. The junction had 9 bases not matched to a gene; V was cut back by 4 bases and J by 6 bases. This CDR3 comprises 14 residues. The V gene's germline CDR1 is SGHRS and CDR2 YFSETQ. CDR3: CASSDGQGGVEQYF. The CDR3 coding sequence is TGCGCCAGCAGCGACGGACAGGGTGGTGTCGAGCAGTACTTC.

The rearrangement uses TRBV19 and TRBJ1-2; 8 positions agree with TRBD1. Germline CDR1 is LNHDA and CDR2 is SQIVND (reference sequence). The CDR3 spans 16 residues. With V trimmed by 3 bases and J by 4 bases, 10 bases remained unmatched. CDR3 DNA sequence: TGTGCCAGTAGTATCTGGCAGGGGGCCGCCACCTATGGCTACACCTTC. Its translation is CASSIWQGAATYGYTF.

This chain uses TRBV20-1 with TRBJ2-1; tentatively, D is TRBD2 (7 bases). Trimming removed 4 bases at V and 7 bases at J, with 17 bases between. CDR1 DFQATT and CDR2 SNEGSKA come from the germline V gene (reference sequence). The CDR3 runs 14 residues. The CDR3 is CSATSAGAANEQFF. Here the CDR3 DNA reads TGCAGTGCTACCTCCGCGGGGGCCGCGAATGAGCAGTTCTTC.

The chain carries TRBV28 and TRBJ2-2, with D possibly matching TRBD2 (5 bases). Deletions cut 3 bases from V and 0 bases from J, with 20 bases between. The CDR3 totals 19 residues. Germline V gives CDR1 MDHEN, CDR2 SYDVKM. CDR3 sequence (DNA): TGTGCCAGCAGTTTGTTGGGGAGTGGACTGACTGCGAACACCGGGGAGCTGTTTTTT. Residues: CASSLLGSGLTANTGELFF.

The CDR3 is CSANVRSYNEQFF. In DNA, the CDR3 is TGCAGTGCTAACGTCCGCTCCTACAATGAGCAGTTCTTC. The gene calls are TRBV20-1 and TRBJ2-1; D is ambiguous. Per the germline V gene, CDR1 is DFQATT and CDR2 is SNEGSKA (reference sequence). V was pared by 4 bases and J by 0 bases, with 7 bases between. This CDR3 comprises 13 residues.

V gene TRBV6-4 combines with J gene TRBJ2-2; D is perhaps TRBD1 (6 bases). The CDR3 is made up of 16 amino acids. V dropped 1 base and J dropped 1 base, with 10 bases sitting between them. Germline-derived CDR1 and CDR2 are MRHNA and SNTAGT. For the CDR3, the DNA is TGTGCCAGCAGTGACTGGAAAGGGGGGAACACCGGGGAGCTGTTTTTT. Translated: CASSDWKGGNTGELFF.

The chain is built from TRBV27 and TRBJ2-7; D possibly corresponds to TRBD2 (6 bases). Trimming took off 2 bases at V and 11 bases at J, with 16 bases between the two ends. Germline CDR1 and CDR2: MNHEY and SMNVEV (reference sequence). The CDR3 consists of 13 residues. In DNA form, the CDR3 reads TGTGCCAGCAGTTTACGGATGTGGGAGGTAGAGTACTTC. Translation gives CASSLRMWEVEYF.

This chain connects TRBV7-2 to TRBJ1-4; the D gene is possibly TRBD1 (6 bases). V lost 4 bases to trimming and J lost 7 bases, with 19 bases between them. The CDR3 sequence is 16 residues long. In germline, CDR1 is SGHTA, CDR2 FQGNSA. In DNA, the CDR3 is TGTGCCAGCAGCTCCGCAGAACCCGGGACAACTGAAAAACTGTTTTTT. It yields the protein CASSSAEPGTTEKLFF.

Written as DNA, the CDR3 is TGCAGCGTTGATTCTAGCGGGTTGAAAAAACGGGCCTACGAGCAGTACTTC. Its protein product is CSVDSSGLKKRAYEQYF. The rearrangement joins TRBV29-1 to TRBJ2-7; 8 positions agree with TRBD2. Germline values: CDR1 SQVTM, CDR2 ANQGSEA. This CDR3 spans 17 amino acids. V shed 3 bases, J shed 2 bases, and the junction held 15 bases outside the gene matches.

V gene TRBV7-9 combines with J gene TRBJ1-1, with a weak D call TRBD1 (6 bases). The CDR3 is 15 residues long. Germline V gene lookup returns CDR1 SEHNR and CDR2 FQNEAQ (reference sequence). The germline V and J ends were trimmed by 2 bases and 0 bases, with 10 bases remaining between them. The CDR3 DNA reads TGTGCCAGCAGCTTATATCAGGGGATGAACACTGAAGCTTTCTTT. Encoded protein: CASSLYQGMNTEAFF. The full variable domain, rest sourced from reference TRBV7-9 and TRBJ1-1, is DTGVSQNPRHKITKRGQNVTFRCDPISEHNRLYWYRQTLGQGPEFLTYFQNEAQLEKSRLLSDRFSAERPKGSFSTLEIQRTEQGDSAMYLCASSLYQGMNTEAFFGQGTRLTVV.

The chain couples TRBV5-1 to TRBJ1-6, with 8 bases lining up with TRBD1. Germline assignment: CDR1 SGHRS and CDR2 YFSETQ. CDR3 length: 15 amino acids. Trimming took 3 bases from V and 8 from J; bases not matched to a gene: 7. The CDR3 loop reads CASSSLTGGYSPLHF. The CDR3 DNA reads as TGCGCCAGCAGCTCATTAACAGGGGGTTATTCACCCCTCCACTTT.

The rearrangement links TRBV6-5 to TRBJ1-1, with D possibly matching TRBD1 (6 bases). V was shortened by 1 base and J by 0 bases, with 9 bases between the two germline ends. This CDR3 has 15 residues. Germline CDR1 MNHEY, CDR2 SVGAGI. The CDR3 sequence is CASSYYRAVNTEAFF. CDR3 in DNA: TGTGCCAGCAGTTACTACAGGGCGGTGAACACTGAAGCTTTCTTT.

The V and J genes are TRBV6-5 and TRBJ2-7, with a possible D match to TRBD1 (6 bases). V was clipped by 2 bases and J by 2 bases, with 7 bases between them. The CDR3 spans 13 residues. The germline gives CDR1 MNHEY, CDR2 SVGAGI. The CDR3 coding sequence is TGTGCCAGCAGTTACGGGGGCCCCTACGAGCAGTACTTC. As protein: CASSYGGPYEQYF.

This clonotype was seen just once. The CDR3, as DNA: TGCAGTGCTAGAGACAGGGACCCAAACCAAGAGACCCAGTACTTC. Translation gives CSARDRDPNQETQYF. The chain combines TRBV20-1 with TRBJ2-5, with D perhaps given as TRBD1 or TRBD2 (5 bases each). This CDR3 region has 15 residues. CDR1 is DFQATT and CDR2 is SNEGSKA in the germline V gene (reference sequence). V shed 0 bases and J shed 0 bases, with 11 bases lying between them.

This chain joins TRBV27 and TRBJ2-7, with TRBD2 matching over 10 bases. Trimming took 4 bases from V and 0 from J; bases not matched to a gene: 3. The CDR3 contains 15 residues. Germline V CDR1 and CDR2: MNHEY, SMNVEV (reference sequence). CDR3 sequence reads: CASSSLAGLSYEQYF. DNA for the CDR3: TGTGCCAGCAGTTCACTAGCGGGGCTCTCCTACGAGCAGTACTTC.

This chain uses TRBV19 with TRBJ1-2; the match to TRBD1 covers 7 bases. J was trimmed by 8 bases and V by 9 bases; bases with no gene match: 9. The CDR3 sequence is 12 residues long. The germline V gene encodes CDR1 LNHDA and CDR2 SQIVND (reference sequence). This CDR3 is CASYRGGEGYTF. The CDR3 nucleotides are TGTGCCAGCTACCGAGGGGGCGAAGGCTACACCTTC.

This clonotype was observed once. V and J are TRBV7-2 and TRBJ1-1; D not certain. Trimming shortened V by 3 bases and J by 1 base, and 12 bases separated the two germline ends. This CDR3 contains 15 residues. CDR1 SGHTA and CDR2 FQGNSA come from the germline V gene. CDR3 DNA: TGTGCCAGCAGCTTCGGACTCCATTCGAACACTGAAGCTTTCTTT. Protein sequence: CASSFGLHSNTEAFF.

The J gene is TRBJ2-7, the V gene TRBV30; 8 bases agree with TRBD1. CDR3 length: 12 amino acids. J gave up 9 bases and V 4 bases, and 8 bases lay outside the gene matches. Germline CDR1 reads GTSNPN; CDR2 reads SVGIG (reference sequence). CDR3 amino acids: CAWTGGTPGQYF. DNA of the CDR3: TGTGCCTGGACAGGGGGCACTCCGGGGCAGTACTTC.

V gene TRBV15 combines with J gene TRBJ2-5; D may correspond to TRBD1 or TRBD2 (5 bases each). The CDR3 has 13 residues. Trimming took off 5 bases at V and 5 bases at J, with 12 bases between the two ends. Germline CDR1 LNHNV, CDR2 YYDKDF (reference sequence). CDR3 in DNA: TGTGCCACCAGCCGGGGACGAACCGAGACCCAGTACTTC. Protein sequence: CATSRGRTETQYF.

Details on this clonotype: One base away lies a much larger clone, so this may be a sequencing read error. This rearrangement joins TRBV20-1 to TRBJ2-1; TRBD2 matches 7 bases. The J call may be incorrect, as the DNA end agrees better with TRBJ2-7. The germline gives CDR1 DFQATT, CDR2 SNEGSKA (reference sequence). The CDR3 is 15 residues long. As DNA, the CDR3 is TGCAGTGCTAGAGGGGAGGGAGGGTCCTACAATGAGCAGTACTTC. Translated, it gives CSARGEGGSYNEQYF.

This chain uses TRBV7-2 with TRBJ1-5; D remains ambiguous. Trimming removed 1 base from V and 0 bases from J, with 7 bases in between. CDR1 and CDR2 from the germline V gene are SGHTA and FQGNSA. This CDR3 spans 15 amino acids. The CDR3 here is CASSLGSNSNQPQHF. The CDR3 nucleotides read TGTGCCAGCAGCTTAGGGAGTAATAGCAATCAGCCCCAGCATTTT.